This TCR beta chain derives from a study of B cell selection in AIRE deficiency. The V gene's germline CDR1 is SGHTA and CDR2 FQGNSA. The CDR3 runs to 15 residues. The V and J ends lost 7 bases and 3 bases, in that order; junction bases with no gene match: 10. The assay was immunoSEQ multiplex PCR, and TCRdb's table has in-frame clones only and misses some. The sample records roughly 25,000 clones, around 97% being singletons. Sorting defined conventional CD4 T cells as CD4+CD127+. This TCR derives from a human donor with AIRE deficiency. The rearrangement uses TRBV7-2 and TRBJ2-5; 8 nucleotides agree with TRBD2. Sequenced: conventional CD4+ T cells sorted from PBMCs. The CDR3 DNA is TGTGCCAGCACCTACGGCGGGGGGCTGGAAGAGACCCAGTACTTC. Amino acid sequence: CASTYGGGLEETQYF.